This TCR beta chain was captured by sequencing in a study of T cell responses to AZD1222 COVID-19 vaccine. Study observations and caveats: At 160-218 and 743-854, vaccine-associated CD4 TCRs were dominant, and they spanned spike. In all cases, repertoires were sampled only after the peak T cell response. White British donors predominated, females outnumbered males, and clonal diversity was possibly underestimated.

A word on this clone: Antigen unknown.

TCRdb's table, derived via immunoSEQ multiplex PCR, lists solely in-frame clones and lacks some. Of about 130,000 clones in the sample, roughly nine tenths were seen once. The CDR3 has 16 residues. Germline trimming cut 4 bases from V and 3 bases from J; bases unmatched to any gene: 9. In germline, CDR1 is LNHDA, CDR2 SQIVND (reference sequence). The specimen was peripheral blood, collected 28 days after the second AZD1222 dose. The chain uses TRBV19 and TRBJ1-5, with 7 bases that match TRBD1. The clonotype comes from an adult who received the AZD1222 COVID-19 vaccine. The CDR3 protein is CASSNLMTGNNQPQHF. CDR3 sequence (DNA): TGTGCCAGTAGTAACCTCATGACAGGGAACAATCAGCCCCAGCATTTT.